The 3 T cell receptor beta chains reported below all come from one sample, sequenced in a study of cytomegalovirus exposure and HLA in healthy donors. PCR employed 60 Vbeta and 13 Jbeta primers. Profiled with immunoSEQ multiplex PCR; TCRdb holds only in-frame clones, not every one. The data contain some 150,000 clones, 75% to 85% of them singletons. What was sequenced was PBMCs. The receptors come from a man aged 30-40 years in good health and CMV-seronegative.

This chain joins TRBV14 and TRBJ2-1; possibly TRBD1 for D (7 bases). Trimming pared 3 bases from V and 0 bases from J, leaving 33 bases between. The CDR3 is 23 amino acids. CDR1 and CDR2 from the germline V gene are SGHDN and FVKESK. The CDR3 reads CASSHLRGVFAPPAPSSYNEQFF. The CDR3 DNA sequence: TGTGCCAGCAGCCATCTCAGGGGGGTGTTTGCCCCCCCAGCCCCCAGCTCCTACAATGAGCAGTTCTTC.

This sequence joins TRBV7-9 and TRBJ2-7, with 13 bases that match TRBD2. This CDR3 has 14 amino acids. Trimming cost V 1 base and J 9 bases; bases outside gene matches: 3. Germline V gene data show CDR1 as SEHNR and CDR2 as FQNEAQ (reference sequence). The chain's CDR3 is CASSLDGTSGVQYF. DNA for the CDR3: TGTGCCAGCAGCTTAGACGGGACTAGCGGGGTGCAGTACTTC.

The chain joins TRBV4-3 to TRBJ2-2, with 7 nucleotides matching TRBD1. The ends lost 1 base at V and 3 bases at J; junction bases unmatched: 8. There are 17 residues in the CDR3. The germline CDR1 and CDR2 sequences are LGHNA and YSLEER. CDR3 DNA: TGCGCCAGCAGCCAAGGGACGGGACAGTCCTACACCGGGGAGCTGTTTTTT. It is translated as CASSQGTGQSYTGELFF.